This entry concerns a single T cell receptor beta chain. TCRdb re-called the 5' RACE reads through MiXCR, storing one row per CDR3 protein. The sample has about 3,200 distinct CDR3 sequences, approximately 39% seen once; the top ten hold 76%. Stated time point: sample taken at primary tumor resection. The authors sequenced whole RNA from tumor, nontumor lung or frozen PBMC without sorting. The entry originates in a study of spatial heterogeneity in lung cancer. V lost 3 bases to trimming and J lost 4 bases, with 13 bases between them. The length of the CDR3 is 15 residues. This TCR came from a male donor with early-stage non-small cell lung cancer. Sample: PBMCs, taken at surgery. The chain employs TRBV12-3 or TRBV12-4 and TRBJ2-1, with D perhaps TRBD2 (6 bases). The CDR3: CASSLRGEAYNEQFF. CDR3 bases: TGTGCCAGCAGTTTGCGTGGGGAGGCGTACAATGAGCAGTTCTTC.